This paragraph reports one T cell receptor beta chain. The sample comes from a study of cytomegalovirus exposure and HLA in healthy donors. PCR used 60 Vbeta primers and 13 Jbeta primers. Data came from immunoSEQ multiplex PCR; TCRdb stores just in-frame clones and leaves some out. The table lists 150,000 to 200,000 clones, about 79% of them singletons. The CDR3 is 20 amino acids. Germline CDR1 is SGHVS and CDR2 is FQNEAQ. V was pared by 1 base and J by 6 bases, with 13 bases of the junction left unmatched. The sequenced material came from PBMCs. The sequence was obtained from a woman between 50 and 59 years old in good health and CMV-seronegative. J is TRBJ2-1 and V is TRBV7-8; 15 positions match TRBD2. In DNA, the CDR3 is TGTGCCAGCAGCTTAGATTCTGGACTAGCGGGAGGGGGTGGTGGCAATGAGCAGTTCTTC. Amino acid sequence: CASSLDSGLAGGGGGNEQFF.